Listed here is a single TCR beta chain. Its antigen is currently not known. No qualities accompany the bases; no much larger clone lies one base away. The data were taken from a study of graft-versus-host responses after intestinal transplantation (dated by TCRdb to about 2021). Looking at the study overall: The transplants that recipients received were multivisceral, liver-intestinal, or isolated intestinal. Of the approximately 24 intestinal transplant recipients enrolled in the cohort, one of whom was a retransplant, a few patients without pretransplant specimens were excluded. Samples from three later patients were sequenced in-house on an Illumina MiSeq with MiXCR processing rather than by the commercial service. Anti-thymocyte globulin induction was given to all recipients, followed by maintenance tacrolimus and steroids for around three years. Donor T cell macrochimerism was defined as a peak of at least 4% donor T cells among recipient peripheral blood mononuclear cells. Alloreactive clones were identified by sequencing pre-transplant mixed lymphocyte reaction products and comparing these products with unstimulated pre-transplant donor and recipient T cells. Graft-versus-host and host-versus-graft alloreactive T cell clones were tracked in the graft, circulation and bone marrow after intestinal transplantation using bulk TCR-beta CDR3 sequencing.

The time point label on this specimen signifies: cells obtained before transplantation from donor or recipient. CD3+CD4+ and CD3+CD8+ populations were FACS-sorted from unstimulated pre-transplant donor and recipient cells taken from spleen or lymph nodes. The research as a whole found: Early after transplant, peak levels of circulating GvH clones were found to be associated with declines in HvG clones. The conclusions were limited by the relatively low number and heterogeneity of the intestinal transplant patients. In the allografts of patients with donor T cell macrochimerism, GvH to HvG T cell clonal ratios were high. GvH clones were detected in recipient bone marrow, and some appeared earlier in ileal mucosa or blood, consistent with an intestinal mucosal origin.

V is clipped by 2 bases and J by 3 bases, and the sequence between their germline boundaries is 16 bases long. Looking up the germline V gene (reference sequence) yields CDR1 GTSNPN and CDR2 SVGIG. The cysteine opens and the phenylalanine closes a CDR3 of 15 amino acids. The entry retains the CDR3 DNA only, 45 bases that are in frame from base 1. The method behind the library was the immunoSEQ multiplex PCR assay. For most patients, genomic DNA was isolated using the Qiagen DNeasy Blood and Tissue Kit and was shipped frozen to Adaptive Biotechnologies for TCR sequencing. High-throughput TCR-beta CDR3 sequencing of genomic DNA from most patients was performed by Adaptive Biotechnologies. As for the original processing: TCR sequencing data were retrieved from Adaptive's ImmunoSEQ software for roughly 17 patients, whereas a few other patients were processed with MiXCR and VDJtools. To correct CD4 versus CD8 sorting errors, any sequence found in both subsets at a frequency ratio below 5:1 was removed. CDR3 nucleotide sequences shared between donor and recipient were removed because their origin could not be assigned. To be classed as alloreactive, a clone needed at least 2-fold expansion over unstimulated cells and a minimum CFSE-low frequency of 0.002% (template counts) or 0.001% (read counts). Clones were considered mappable if detected in sequenced pre-transplant spleen, lymph node, or MLR CFSE-low populations of the donor or recipient. Cumulative frequency of alloreactive clones was calculated as a percentage of all sequences weighted by copy number. Imported from immuneACCESS, the table was reduced by TCRdb to in-frame sequences with V and J called. These copies leave out some clones; in studies compared against another copy, an unresolved V gene accounts for under half, and the cause of the remainder is not known. V and J calls and clone size come straight from that table; D and trimming were deduced from the DNA. Counted in this sample were around 110,000 clones; 75% to 95% of them appeared once. The ten most abundant clones make up about 0.18% of the sample.

The chain is assembled from TRBV30 and TRBJ2-5; D gene: possibly TRBD2, on 6 matching bases. Sequencing used unstimulated CD4+ T cells sorted from spleen or lymph node cells, obtained before intestinal transplant. This TCR derives from a human donor who received an intestinal transplant. The nucleotide sequence reads as follows: TGTGCCTGGAGTCGTACGAATAGCGGAAAAGAGACCCAGTACTTC. It is translated as CAWSRTNSGKETQYF.